One and the same sample provided the 29 T cell receptor beta chains below, sequenced in a study of cytomegalovirus exposure and HLA in healthy donors. This PCR relied on a set of 60 Vbeta primers and 13 Jbeta primers. Profiled with immunoSEQ multiplex PCR; TCRdb holds only in-frame clones, not every one. The sample holds approximately 100,000 clones, around two thirds seen once. Sequences were obtained from PBMCs. The receptors here all came from a man under 40 in good health and CMV-seronegative.

The genes are TRBV18 and TRBJ2-1; 8 bases align to TRBD2. CDR1 is KGHSH, CDR2 LQKENI, per germline. The CDR3 contains 16 residues. V lost 6 bases and J lost 10; bases outside the gene matches: 17. The CDR3 sequence is CASSPLVAGKWGEQFF. The CDR3 DNA follows: TGTGCCAGCTCCCCCCTCGTAGCGGGAAAGTGGGGAGAGCAGTTCTTC.

The V call is TRBV11-2, the J call TRBJ1-6, with TRBD1 matching 9 bases. This CDR3 spans 20 amino acids. The V and J ends lost 0 bases and 7 bases, in that order; junction bases with no gene match: 16. CDR1 and CDR2 (germline): SGHAT, FQNNGV. Here the CDR3 reads CASSLDSMTGGPGLNSPLHF. The CDR3 DNA is TGTGCCAGCAGCTTAGATTCGATGACAGGGGGACCAGGGTTAAATTCACCCCTCCACTTT.

V gene TRBV2 combines with J gene TRBJ1-2; 9 positions match TRBD1. CDR3 size: 15 residues. The V gene's germline CDR1 is SNHLY and CDR2 FYNNEI. Trimming at V came to 6 bases and at J to 1 base, leaving 6 bases not matched to a gene. The CDR3, as DNA: TGTGCCAGCAGGCTTACAGGGGGCTATAACTATGGCTACACCTTC. Its translation: CASRLTGGYNYGYTF.

The chain is built from TRBV4-3 and TRBJ2-7; 8 bases agree with TRBD1. Germline CDR1 is LGHNA and CDR2 is YSLEER. CDR3 length: 16 amino acids. With V trimmed by 5 bases and J by 2 bases, 11 bases remained unmatched. CDR3 sequence reads: CASSSYRDRFPYEQYF. The CDR3 bases are TGCGCCAGCAGCTCTTACCGGGACAGGTTCCCCTACGAGCAGTACTTC.

This clone was recorded once. The chain is built from TRBV2 and TRBJ1-2; D is possibly TRBD1 (5 bases). The CDR3 spans 12 residues. CDR1 is SNHLY, CDR2 FYNNEI, per germline. V was trimmed by 6 bases and J by 4 bases, leaving 9 bases between them. Here the CDR3 reads CASRGVGYGYTF. CDR3 nucleotide sequence: TGTGCCAGCAGAGGGGTAGGCTATGGCTACACCTTC.

The chain recombines TRBV9 with TRBJ2-5; 7 bases match TRBD2. This CDR3 is built from 18 residues. The ends lost 3 bases at V and 1 base at J; junction bases unmatched: 15. The V gene's germline CDR1 is SGDLS and CDR2 YYNGEE. The CDR3 spells CASSAPGSRGEIQETQYF. CDR3 DNA sequence: TGTGCCAGCAGCGCACCTGGTAGTCGGGGGGAGATCCAAGAGACCCAGTACTTC.

Worth noting for this clone: A read error may produce the germline difference seen at one junction end. This rearrangement joins TRBV7-9 to TRBJ2-5, with 12 bases identical to TRBD2. Germline loops: CDR1 SEHNR, CDR2 FQNEAQ (reference sequence). This CDR3 is built from 19 residues. The CDR3 DNA is TGTTCCAGCAGCTTAGATGGTAATCTAGCGGGGGGGGTTCAAGAGACCCAGTACTTC. Translating it yields CSSSLDGNLAGGVQETQYF.

This clone was detected a few times. This rearrangement joins TRBV2 to TRBJ2-1; D is unresolved. V lost 4 bases and J lost 8, with 9 bases in between. The CDR3 spans 12 residues. Germline V gene data show CDR1 as SNHLY and CDR2 as FYNNEI. The CDR3 loop reads CASSGSIHEQFF. The CDR3 DNA is TGTGCCAGCAGTGGGAGCATCCATGAGCAGTTCTTC.

The genes are TRBV6-5 and TRBJ1-2, with 8 bases matching TRBD1. Germline V lookup: CDR1 MNHEY, CDR2 SVGAGI. The length of the CDR3 is 13 residues. V lost 6 bases, J lost 7 bases, and 7 bases stayed unmatched. The CDR3 protein is CASSMTGVGGYTF. CDR3 coding DNA: TGTGCCAGCAGCATGACAGGGGTTGGTGGCTACACCTTC.

This chain links TRBV6-6 with TRBJ2-5; D perhaps matches TRBD1 (6 bases). The CDR3 is made up of 14 amino acids. With 6 bases removed from V and 5 bases from J, the gap between germline ends came to 16 bases. CDR1 MNHNY and CDR2 SVGAGI come from the germline V gene (reference sequence). The CDR3 protein is CASRQGRGWETQYF. The CDR3 DNA follows: TGTGCCAGCAGACAGGGTAGGGGTTGGGAGACCCAGTACTTC.

The chain joins TRBV11-2 to TRBJ2-5; D possibly corresponds to TRBD2 (5 bases). The J call may be mistaken, given a closer DNA end match to TRBJ2-7. The CDR3 loop spans 16 amino acids. Germline CDR1 is SGHAT and CDR2 is FQNNGV. CDR3 sequence reads: CASSLFSLGGAYEQYF. The CDR3 coding sequence is TGTGCCAGCAGCTTATTTAGTCTCGGAGGCGCCTACGAGCAGTACTTC.

This sequence joins TRBV27 and TRBJ2-7; 10 nucleotides agree with TRBD1. The CDR3 is made up of 15 amino acids. J gave up 2 bases and V 6 bases, and 7 bases lay outside the gene matches. The germline V gene has CDR1 MNHEY and CDR2 SMNVEV (reference sequence). CDR3 sequence: CASSRTGTGAYEQYF. The CDR3, as DNA: TGTGCCAGCAGCAGGACCGGGACAGGGGCCTACGAGCAGTACTTC.

The rearrangement uses TRBV7-3 and TRBJ2-2; TRBD2 aligns across 7 bases. Germline loops: CDR1 SGHTA, CDR2 FQGTGA. The CDR3 loop spans 14 amino acids. Trimming at V came to 3 bases and at J to 6 bases, leaving 4 bases not matched to a gene. The DNA of the CDR3 is TGTGCCAGCAGCTTGACTAGCCGGGCCGGGGAGCTGTTTTTT. The encoded protein is CASSLTSRAGELFF.

This clone occurred a few times. V gene TRBV4-3 combines with J gene TRBJ1-6; D is uncertain. V shed 0 bases and J shed 13 bases, with 16 bases lying between them. This CDR3 contains 15 residues. Germline loops: CDR1 LGHNA, CDR2 YSLEER. CDR3 protein: CASSQDKYGEGPLHF. In DNA form, the CDR3 reads TGCGCCAGCAGCCAAGATAAATACGGGGAAGGGCCCCTCCACTTT.

The chain links TRBV6-5 to TRBJ2-7; 12 bases align to TRBD2. The germline V gene has CDR1 MNHEY and CDR2 SVGAGI. The CDR3 is made up of 15 amino acids. V was clipped by 3 bases and J by 4 bases; unmatched bases: 4. The CDR3 bases are TGTGCCAGCAGTTATTTCCTAGCGGGAGGGTACGAGCAGTACTTC. Translating it yields CASSYFLAGGYEQYF.

In DNA, the CDR3 is TGCGCCAGCAGCCTGGGGGACAGAACCCAAGAGACCCAGTACTTC. This gives the protein CASSLGDRTQETQYF. V gene TRBV5-1 combines with J gene TRBJ2-5; 7 bases line up with TRBD1. The CDR3 spans 15 residues. Germline V CDR1 and CDR2: SGHRS, YFSETQ. The V gene end was trimmed by 4 bases and the J gene end by 1 base; junction bases not matched to a gene: 7.

The chain is built from TRBV25-1 and TRBJ1-5; 7 bases are a match to TRBD1. V was clipped by 5 bases and J by 7 bases; unmatched bases: 5. The CDR3 is made up of 13 amino acids. The germline gives CDR1 MGHDK, CDR2 SYGVNS. The CDR3 sequence is CASSSGGTQPQHF. The CDR3 DNA sequence: TGTGCCAGCAGTTCAGGGGGAACACAGCCCCAGCATTTT.

The CDR3 sequence is CASSLDRGSYNEQFF. The DNA of the CDR3 is TGCGCCAGCAGCTTGGACAGGGGCTCCTACAATGAGCAGTTCTTC. The chain is built from TRBV5-1 and TRBJ2-1, with 7 bases fitting TRBD1. CDR1 is SGHRS, CDR2 YFSETQ, per germline. The CDR3 contains 15 residues. V was pared by 0 bases and J by 0 bases, with 0 bases of the junction left unmatched.

J is TRBJ1-4 and V is TRBV19; D gene uncertain. The CDR3 runs 14 residues. CDR1 and CDR2 from the germline V gene are LNHDA and SQIVND (reference sequence). The germline V and J ends were trimmed by 1 base and 8 bases, with 11 bases remaining between them. CDR3 in amino acids: CASSIGRVREKLFF. In DNA, the CDR3 is TGTGCCAGTAGTATAGGCCGGGTTCGCGAAAAACTGTTTTTT.

The chain links TRBV5-5 to TRBJ2-2; no clear D. This CDR3 has 11 residues. V was cut by 2 bases and J by 8 bases, with 4 bases left in between. CDR1 and CDR2 (germline): SGHKS, YYEKEE (reference sequence). The DNA of the CDR3 is TGTGCCAGCAGCTTCGTAGGGGAGCTGTTTTTT. Translated, it gives CASSFVGELFF.

The genes are TRBV7-6 and TRBJ2-2; D might be TRBD2 (5 bases). CDR1 SGHVS and CDR2 FNYEAQ come from the germline V gene. The CDR3 has 16 residues. The V end was cut by 5 bases, the J end by 3 bases, with 16 bases between. In DNA, the CDR3 is TGTGCCAGCAGCGCCAGACTTCGGCGGGACACCGGGGAGCTGTTTTTT. Translating gives CASSARLRRDTGELFF.

V usage is TRBV10-2 and J usage is TRBJ2-1; no clear D. The CDR3 loop spans 13 amino acids. V lost 2 bases and J 7 bases, leaving 9 bases between the germline ends. Looked up from germline, CDR1 is WSHSY and CDR2 is SAAADI. In DNA form, the CDR3 reads TGCGCCAGCAGTGAGAGATCTGAGAATGAGCAGTTCTTC. Protein product: CASSERSENEQFF.

The V gene is TRBV12-5, the J gene TRBJ2-5; TRBD2 matches at 10 bases. The length of the CDR3 is 15 residues. The germline gives CDR1 LGHNT, CDR2 FRNRAP. The V segment lost 5 bases and the J segment 5 bases; nucleotides outside the gene matches: 8. Here the CDR3 DNA reads TGTGCTAGTGGTCCCAAGCGGGAGGGAGGTGAGACCCAGTACTTC. Translating it yields CASGPKREGGETQYF.

The rearrangement links TRBV2 to TRBJ1-2, with unresolved D. The V end lost 4 bases, the J end lost 5 bases, and 11 bases lay between the germline ends. Germline CDR1 SNHLY, CDR2 FYNNEI. The CDR3 extends over 13 amino acids. The CDR3 spells CASSAGSSYGYTF. The DNA of the CDR3 is TGTGCCAGCAGTGCAGGCAGTTCATATGGCTACACCTTC.

The V gene is TRBV5-1, the J gene TRBJ2-7; D perhaps matches TRBD2 (6 bases). CDR1 and CDR2 from the germline V gene are SGHRS and YFSETQ. V was pared by 1 base and J by 3 bases, with 11 bases between. This CDR3 contains 14 residues. The CDR3 loop is CASSLSGPNYEQYF. In DNA form, the CDR3 reads TGCGCCAGCAGCTTGAGCGGGCCAAACTACGAGCAGTACTTC.

This chain uses TRBV7-2 with TRBJ2-7; possibly TRBD2 for D (6 bases). Germline V gene sequence: CDR1 SGHTA, CDR2 FQGNSA. The CDR3 runs 15 residues. Trimming removed 1 base from V and 3 bases from J, with 13 bases in between. For the CDR3, the DNA is TGTGCCAGCAGCTTAGAAGGTCTAGCGCTCTACGAGCAGTACTTC. It specifies CASSLEGLALYEQYF.

This clone was counted a few times. This chain uses TRBV7-8 with TRBJ1-2; the D gene is possibly TRBD1 (6 bases). Germline V gene lookup returns CDR1 SGHVS and CDR2 FQNEAQ. V was shortened by 2 bases and J by 10 bases, with 14 bases between the two germline ends. The CDR3 contains 13 residues. CDR3 amino acids: CASSLWGGRFYTF. Written as DNA, the CDR3 is TGTGCCAGCAGCTTATGGGGGGGCAGATTCTACACCTTC.

The chain is built from TRBV9 and TRBJ2-1, with no clear D. V lost 4 bases and J lost 4, with 6 bases in between. The CDR3 extends over 12 amino acids. Germline CDR1 SGDLS, CDR2 YYNGEE. This CDR3 is CASSSNYNEQFF. In nucleotides, the CDR3 is TGTGCCAGCAGCTCTAATTACAATGAGCAGTTCTTC. The full variable domain, its missing parts supplied by reference TRBV9 and TRBJ2-1, is DSGVTQTPKHLITATGQRVTLRCSPRSGDLSVYWYQQSLDQGLQFLIQYYNGEERAKGNILERFSAQQFPDLHSELNLSSLELGDSALYFCASSSNYNEQFFGPGTRLTVL.

V and J are TRBV11-3 and TRBJ2-1; D is possibly TRBD2 (5 bases). CDR3 size: 11 residues. V lost 5 bases, J lost 7 bases, and 6 bases lay in between. Germline V gene lookup returns CDR1 SGHNT and CDR2 YENEEA. CDR3 residues: CASSGENEQFF. The DNA for the CDR3 is TGTGCCAGCAGCGGGGAGAATGAGCAGTTCTTC.